A selection of T cell receptor beta chains follows, all from one sample in a study of T cells in Graves' hyperthyroidism and ophthalmopathy. TCRdb ran MiXCR on the multiplex PCR reads and lists one entry per CDR3 protein. The sample lists a few hundred thousand distinct CDR3 sequences, 20% to 25% seen once, with more than 60% in the top ten. The specimen sequenced was blood. These receptors were taken from a man over 45 with Graves' hyperthyroidism. CDR3s include the opening cysteine and the closing phenylalanine or tryptophan. The D gene is left open where the match is weak. Size tells how often a clone was seen (once, few, many) or the class of an expanded clone, and some rows leave it out.

J gene	V gene	clone size	D gene	CDR3 protein	CDR3 DNA
TRBJ2-7	TRBV13	.	.	CASSFGDLTYEQYF	TGTGCCAGCAGCTTCGGGGACCTGACCTACGAGCAGTACTTC
TRBJ2-1	TRBV18	few	.	CASSPSKRHNEQFF	TGTGCCAGCTCACCATCAAAAAGGCACAATGAGCAGTTCTTC
TRBJ2-7	TRBV11-3	many	TRBD2	CASSSGLADSYEQYF	TGTGCCAGCAGCTCGGGACTAGCGGATTCCTACGAGCAGTACTTC
TRBJ2-7	TRBV7-8	.	TRBD2	CASSHSVGTSGSYEQYF	TGTGCCAGCAGCCATTCCGTGGGGACTAGCGGGAGCTACGAGCAGTACTTC
TRBJ2-5	TRBV28	many	.	CASSLPRDGGRETQYF	TGTGCCAGCAGTTTACCCCGGGACGGGGGTCGAGAGACCCAGTACTTC
TRBJ2-7	TRBV9	few	.	CASSAGQSYEQYF	TGTGCCAGCAGCGCCGGACAGTCCTACGAGCAGTACTTC
TRBJ1-2	TRBV6-1	few	.	CASSPGSYGYTF	TGTGCCAGCAGTCCGGGATCCTATGGCTACACCTTC
TRBJ2-1	TRBV20-1	many	.	CSAAPRRDYNEQFF	TGCAGTGCCGCCCCTCGCCGGGACTACAATGAGCAGTTCTTC
TRBJ1-1	TRBV19	.	.	CASSIDLRTEAFF	TGTGCCAGTAGTATAGATCTCAGGACTGAAGCTTTCTTT
TRBJ2-3	TRBV20-1	.	.	CSAGGPGQGLALSDTQYF	TGCAGTGCTGGGGGACCGGGACAGGGACTAGCGTTGTCAGATACGCAGTATTTT
TRBJ2-2	TRBV12-3/TRBV12-4	few	TRBD2	CASSLTGRYTGELFF	TGTGCCAGCAGTTTAACCGGGAGGTACACCGGGGAGCTGTTTTTT
TRBJ1-4	TRBV20-1	.	.	CSASGSISNEKLFF	TGCAGTGCTAGTGGCTCGATCTCCAATGAAAAACTGTTTTTT
TRBJ2-5	TRBV20-1	few	.	CSASKASGQETQYF	TGCAGTGCTAGTAAAGCGTCAGGACAAGAGACCCAGTACTTC
TRBJ1-6	TRBV12-3/TRBV12-4	many	.	CASSVDSYSPLHF	TGTGCCAGCAGTGTGGACAGCTACTCACCCCTCCACTTT
TRBJ2-3	TRBV24-1	.	TRBD2	CATSDFGTSGRNTQYF	TGTGCCACCAGTGACTTCGGGACTAGCGGGAGAAATACGCAGTATTTT
TRBJ2-7	TRBV28	.	.	CASSRTPGLLYEQYF	TGTGCCAGCAGCAGAACCCCGGGACTTCTATACGAGCAGTACTTC
TRBJ1-2	TRBV18	few	.	CASSPGQYYGYTF	TGTGCCAGCTCACCAGGACAGTACTATGGCTACACCTTC
TRBJ2-6	TRBV6-1	.	TRBD1	CASRPETGTGANVLTF	TGTGCCAGCAGACCCGAGACAGGGACTGGGGCCAACGTCCTGACTTTC
TRBJ2-1	TRBV20-1	.	TRBD1	CSAEDRGYNEQFF	TGCAGTGCTGAAGACAGGGGATACAATGAGCAGTTCTTC
TRBJ1-3	TRBV7-9	.	TRBD1	CASSLTWDSSGNTIYF	TGTGCCAGCAGCTTGACCTGGGACAGCTCTGGAAACACCATATATTTT
TRBJ2-1	TRBV19	.	.	CASSILWAIDEQFF	TGTGCCAGTAGTATTTTGTGGGCTATCGATGAGCAGTTCTTC
TRBJ1-2	TRBV6-1	.	.	CASSPDGTYGYTF	TGTGCCAGCAGTCCTGACGGGACCTATGGCTACACCTTC
TRBJ2-1	TRBV19	.	TRBD2	CASSILPSGSNEQFF	TGTGCCAGTAGTATATTACCTAGCGGGAGCAATGAGCAGTTCTTC
TRBJ2-2	TRBV5-1	.	.	CASSLGLLPGELFF	TGCGCCAGCAGCTTGGGACTTCTCCCCGGGGAGCTGTTTTTT
TRBJ1-1	TRBV29-1	few	.	CSVELHLGLTEAFF	TGCAGCGTTGAGTTACATCTAGGGCTCACTGAAGCTTTCTTT
TRBJ2-5	TRBV30	.	.	CAWRGYETQYF	TGTGCCTGGAGGGGGTACGAGACCCAGTACTTC
TRBJ2-2	TRBV6-2/TRBV6-3	.	TRBD2	CASRPGTSPTGELFF	TGTGCCAGCAGGCCTGGGACTAGCCCCACCGGGGAGCTGTTTTTT
TRBJ2-1	TRBV11-3	.	.	CASSLQPTGLEQFF	TGTGCCAGCAGCTTACAACCCACGGGACTCGAGCAGTTCTTC
TRBJ2-5	TRBV15	.	TRBD1	CATSKIGTGKETQYF	TGTGCCACCAGCAAAATCGGGACAGGGAAGGAGACCCAGTACTTC
TRBJ2-2	TRBV5-5	.	.	CASSLGEGSWVNTGELFF	TGTGCCAGCAGCTTAGGGGAAGGTTCCTGGGTGAACACCGGGGAGCTGTTTTTT
TRBJ2-7	TRBV29-1	.	.	CSVEDDSSYEQYF	TGCAGCGTTGAAGATGACAGCTCCTACGAGCAGTACTTC
TRBJ2-7	TRBV5-1	.	.	CAVTSYEQYF	TGCGCCGTCACATCCTACGAGCAGTACTTC
TRBJ2-3	TRBV10-2	.	.	CASSPLSGGGDTQYF	TGCGCCAGCAGCCCACTTAGCGGTGGGGGAGATACGCAGTATTTT
TRBJ2-2	TRBV7-2	.	.	CASSLRPSENTGELFF	TGTGCCAGCAGCTTACGCCCTAGCGAGAACACCGGGGAGCTGTTTTTT